Listed below are T cell receptor beta chains from one sample, sequenced in a study of cytomegalovirus exposure and HLA in healthy donors. Measured with immunoSEQ multiplex PCR; TCRdb has only the in-frame clones, and not every one. The sample yields about 97,000 clones, around four fifths seen once. Material: PBMCs. These receptor sequences come from a man in his forties in good health and CMV-seronegative. Both conserved end residues are part of each CDR3. The order of the fields is clone size, V gene, J gene, D gene, CDR3 length, CDR3 protein, CDR3 DNA. D genes are given only for firm matches. Clone sizes are given selectively: once, few, many, or a class where the clone is expanded.

NA	TRBV6-1	TRBJ2-6	NA	14	CASSDLSGANVLTF	TGTGCCAGCAGTGACCTATCTGGGGCCAACGTCCTGACTTTC
NA	TRBV5-1	TRBJ2-7	TRBD2	19	CASSLRLAGGLSTRYEQYF	TGCGCCAGCAGCTTGAGACTAGCGGGGGGGCTATCGACCAGATACGAGCAGTACTTC
NA	TRBV29-1	TRBJ2-7	TRBD2	16	CSVEGLAGGVTYEQYF	TGCAGCGTTGAAGGACTAGCGGGGGGGGTGACCTACGAGCAGTACTTC
NA	TRBV7-3	TRBJ1-1	NA	15	CASRFSGGMNTEAFF	TGTGCCAGCAGGTTCAGCGGGGGCATGAACACTGAAGCTTTCTTT
few	TRBV6-1	TRBJ1-2	TRBD1	13	CASSAGQRYGYTF	TGTGCCAGCAGCGCGGGACAGAGGTATGGCTACACCTTC
NA	TRBV9	TRBJ2-6	NA	17	CASSRDTDTSGANVLTF	TGTGCCAGCAGCCGGGACACAGATACCTCTGGGGCCAACGTCCTGACTTTC
once	TRBV7-9	TRBJ2-7	NA	15	CASSLGTGSYGEQYF	TGTGCCAGCAGCTTAGGAACAGGGTCATATGGCGAGCAGTACTTC
few	TRBV6-6	TRBJ1-3	TRBD1	15	CASSYSSTGGNTIYF	TGTGCCAGCAGTTACTCGAGTACAGGGGGCAACACCATATATTTT
NA	TRBV9	TRBJ2-3	TRBD2	17	CASSVAPTSSGGETQYF	TGTGCCAGCAGCGTAGCCCCCACCTCTAGCGGGGGGGAAACGCAGTATTTT
NA	TRBV9	TRBJ1-3	NA	15	CASSETGYSGNTIYF	TGTGCCAGCAGCGAGACAGGTTACTCTGGAAACACCATATATTTT
once	TRBV7-3	TRBJ2-3	NA	14	CASSLTVATDTQYF	TGTGCCAGCAGCTTAACGGTAGCCACAGATACGCAGTATTTT
NA	TRBV7-9	TRBJ2-1	TRBD1	15	CASSVQGATMFEQFF	TGTGCCAGCAGCGTACAGGGGGCGACTATGTTTGAGCAGTTCTTC
NA	TRBV7-9	TRBJ1-5	NA	15	CASSRGGDSNQPQHF	TGTGCCAGCAGCAGGGGGGGAGATAGCAATCAGCCCCAGCATTTT
NA	TRBV7-9	TRBJ1-6	NA	15	CASSSIGQSHSPLHF	TGTGCCAGCAGCTCCATCGGACAGTCCCATTCACCCCTCCACTTT
NA	TRBV5-4	TRBJ2-5	TRBD1	16	CASTQKGQGPGETQYF	TGTGCCAGCACTCAAAAGGGACAGGGGCCAGGGGAGACCCAGTACTTC
NA	TRBV9	TRBJ2-1	TRBD2	16	CASSTPSGGSYNEQFF	TGTGCCAGCAGCACTCCGAGCGGGGGCTCCTACAATGAGCAGTTCTTC
NA	TRBV11-2	TRBJ1-1	NA	15	CASSSREGVNTEAFF	TGTGCCAGCAGCTCAAGGGAGGGAGTGAACACTGAAGCTTTCTTT
NA	TRBV29-1	TRBJ1-2	TRBD1	11	CSGGTAYGYTF	TGCAGCGGGGGGACAGCCTATGGCTACACCTTC
NA	TRBV12-5	TRBJ1-4	NA	12	CASRGANEKLFF	TGTGCTAGTCGTGGAGCTAATGAAAAACTGTTTTTT
few	TRBV10-3	TRBJ2-4	TRBD1	15	CATAPGQIAKNIQYF	TGTGCCACCGCGCCGGGACAGATAGCCAAAAACATTCAGTACTTC
NA	TRBV5-1	TRBJ2-3	TRBD2	17	CASSLRAGGRPPDTQYF	TGCGCCAGCAGCCTCCGAGCGGGGGGGCGCCCCCCAGATACGCAGTATTTT
NA	TRBV5-4	TRBJ2-2	NA	17	CASSPRIRTANTGELFF	TGTGCCAGCAGCCCCAGAATCCGGACAGCGAACACCGGGGAGCTGTTTTTT
NA	TRBV20-1	TRBJ1-3	NA	11	CSARWGDTIYF	TGCAGTGCTAGATGGGGGGACACCATATATTTT
NA	TRBV4-3	TRBJ2-5	NA	15	CASSQGRAFQETQYF	TGCGCCAGCAGCCAAGGCAGGGCCTTTCAAGAGACCCAGTACTTC
NA	TRBV27	TRBJ2-1	NA	15	CASRERLTSYNEQFF	TGTGCCAGCAGAGAGCGCCTAACCTCCTACAATGAGCAGTTCTTC
NA	TRBV27	TRBJ1-3	NA	14	CASSFGVSGNTIYF	TGTGCCAGCAGTTTCGGAGTCTCTGGAAACACCATATATTTT
NA	TRBV5-6	TRBJ1-4	NA	16	CASSLGAVGTNEKLFF	TGTGCCAGCAGCTTGGGGGCAGTCGGAACTAATGAAAAACTGTTTTTT
NA	TRBV7-6	TRBJ2-1	NA	14	CASSLLSPRNEQFF	TGTGCCAGCAGCTTACTCTCCCCCAGGAATGAGCAGTTCTTC
NA	TRBV11-2	TRBJ2-7	NA	13	CASSTSRIYEQYF	TGTGCCAGCAGCACGAGCAGGATCTACGAGCAGTACTTC
NA	TRBV23-1	TRBJ1-1	NA	16	CASSQSSPAANTEAFF	TGCGCCAGCAGTCAATCTTCTCCGGCGGCGAACACTGAAGCTTTCTTT
few	TRBV19	TRBJ2-3	TRBD1	17	CASSTKHTGAGLDTQYF	TGTGCCAGTAGTACTAAGCATACAGGGGCGGGCCTGGATACGCAGTATTTT
NA	TRBV2	TRBJ2-7	TRBD1	13	CASSPGTGVEQYF	TGTGCCAGCAGTCCCGGGACAGGGGTCGAGCAGTACTTC
NA	TRBV7-2	TRBJ2-7	NA	13	CASSLVPGREQYF	TGTGCCAGCAGCTTAGTCCCAGGGCGCGAGCAGTACTTC
NA	TRBV9	TRBJ1-1	NA	15	CASSVEGWADTEAFF	TGTGCCAGCAGCGTTGAGGGATGGGCGGACACTGAAGCTTTCTTT
NA	TRBV7-8	TRBJ1-5	NA	13	CASSLALFQPQHF	TGTGCCAGCAGCTTAGCGCTATTTCAGCCCCAGCATTTT
NA	TRBV19	TRBJ1-1	NA	13	CASSYLGRTEAFF	TGTGCCAGTAGTTATTTAGGGAGGACTGAAGCTTTCTTT
NA	TRBV7-2	TRBJ2-7	NA	15	CASSLEGHLVYEQYF	TGTGCCAGCAGCTTAGAGGGGCATTTAGTCTACGAGCAGTACTTC
NA	TRBV2	TRBJ2-7	TRBD2	15	CASSEFGTSAKAGSF	TGTGCCAGCAGTGAATTTGGGACTAGCGCCAAGGCAGGGAGCTTC
NA	TRBV9	TRBJ1-2	TRBD1	15	CASSPPGQGAYGYTF	TGTGCCAGCAGCCCCCCCGGACAGGGGGCCTATGGCTACACCTTC
NA	TRBV18	TRBJ1-1	NA	14	CASSPPVRGSPAFF	TGTGCCAGCTCACCACCGGTACGGGGTAGCCCAGCTTTCTTT
few	TRBV5-1	TRBJ2-1	NA	15	CASSIGSPGAYEQFF	TGCGCCAGCAGTATTGGGAGCCCAGGAGCCTATGAGCAGTTCTTC
NA	TRBV5-6	TRBJ1-3	NA	15	CASSLTRSSGNTIYF	TGTGCCAGCAGCTTGACCCGGAGCTCTGGAAACACCATATATTTT
NA	TRBV11-2	TRBJ2-7	TRBD2	17	CASSKDPAAGGSYEQYF	TGTGCCAGCAGCAAAGACCCGGCCGCGGGGGGATCCTACGAGCAGTACTTC
NA	TRBV5-5	TRBJ1-2	NA	16	CASTMPGRMMNYGYTF	TGTGCCAGCACCATGCCAGGGAGGATGATGAACTATGGCTACACCTTC
NA	TRBV4-1	TRBJ1-1	TRBD1	14	CASSPRDRGSEAFF	TGCGCCAGCAGCCCGCGGGACAGGGGCTCTGAAGCTTTCTTT
NA	TRBV6-4	TRBJ2-2	NA	14	CASSDQQGAGELFF	TGTGCCAGCAGTGACCAACAGGGTGCCGGGGAGCTGTTTTTT
NA	TRBV4-3	TRBJ2-7	TRBD1	16	CASSQAGTGAVYEQYF	TGCGCCAGCAGCCAAGCTGGGACAGGAGCCGTATACGAGCAGTACTTC
NA	TRBV4-3	TRBJ1-5	NA	13	CASSQDKGQPQHF	TGCGCCAGCAGCCAAGATAAGGGGCAGCCCCAGCATTTT
NA	TRBV2	TRBJ2-1	TRBD2	14	CASGRRGDNNEQFF	TGTGCCAGCGGCCGACGGGGGGATAACAATGAGCAGTTCTTC
NA	TRBV4-3	TRBJ2-2	NA	15	CASSQAPGNTGELFF	TGCGCCAGCAGCCAGGCCCCGGGGAACACCGGGGAGCTGTTTTTT
NA	TRBV7-9	TRBJ1-2	NA	14	CASSPDSVNYGYTF	TGTGCCAGCAGCCCCGACAGCGTGAACTATGGCTACACCTTC
few	TRBV11-2	TRBJ1-3	TRBD1	17	CASSLYLQGAPGNTIYF	TGTGCCAGCAGCTTGTACCTTCAGGGGGCTCCTGGAAACACCATATATTTT
NA	TRBV29-1	TRBJ1-1	TRBD1	14	CSVEYRTGYTEAFF	TGCAGCGTTGAATACCGGACAGGGTACACTGAAGCTTTCTTT
NA	TRBV15	TRBJ2-1	TRBD2	15	CATSRDGTTGGEQFF	TGTGCCACCAGCAGAGATGGGACTACAGGCGGTGAGCAGTTCTTC